Listed below are T cell receptor beta chains from one sample, sequenced in a study of cytomegalovirus exposure and HLA in healthy donors. The method was immunoSEQ multiplex PCR; TCRdb's version includes in-frame clones alone and lacks a portion of them. The data contain 150,000 to 200,000 clones, less than 80% of them seen just once; the ten biggest clones take up about 4.4%. What was sequenced was PBMCs. Receptors were obtained from a woman in her thirties in good health and CMV-seropositive. Each CDR3 is given with its conserved first and last residue. D genes are given only for firm matches. Rows may omit the clone size; those that give it use once, few, many or a size class.

TRBD1,TRBV15,TRBJ2-7,-,TGTGCCACCAGCAGTAACAGGGGCTACGAGCAGTACTTC,CATSSNRGYEQYF
TRBD1,TRBV5-6,TRBJ1-5,-,TGTGCCAGCAGCTTTGGACAGGGCAGACCAGATAGCAATCGGCCCCAGCATTTT,CASSFGQGRPDSNRPQHF
-,TRBV19,TRBJ2-7,-,TGTGCCAGTAAGGGAAAGGACTGGTACTTC,CASKGKDWYF
TRBD2,TRBV19,TRBJ2-7,-,TGTGCCAGTAACAGCGGGACCTCCTACGAGCAGTACTTC,CASNSGTSYEQYF
-,TRBV4-1,TRBJ2-7,-,TGCGCCAGCAGTCACGGAGCAGGGAAGGGCTACGAGCAGTACTTC,CASSHGAGKGYEQYF
-,TRBV27,TRBJ2-7,-,TGTGCCAGCAGTTACGAGGGCTCCTACGAGCAGTACTTC,CASSYEGSYEQYF
-,TRBV29-1,TRBJ1-1,-,TGCAGCGTCCACAGGGCGTGGACTGAAGCTTTCTTT,CSVHRAWTEAFF
-,TRBV25-1,TRBJ2-5,-,TGTGCCAGCAGTGAATTAAACAGGGAAAAGACCCAGTACTTC,CASSELNREKTQYF
TRBD2,TRBV5-1,TRBJ2-5,-,TGCGCCAGCAGCTTGGTGGCTAGCGGGGAGACCCAGTACTTC,CASSLVASGETQYF
-,TRBV7-9,TRBJ1-1,once,TGTGCCAGCAGCTTACAGGATCGTGACACTGAAGCTTTCTTT,CASSLQDRDTEAFF